The 32 T cell receptor beta chains below were found in one sample sequenced in a study of blood T cell repertoires in COVID-19. Profiling relied on immunoSEQ multiplex PCR, and the TCRdb table lists in-frame clones only, not all of them. The sample shows some 290,000 clones, roughly nine tenths of them seen only once. Sequenced material: peripheral blood. These receptors came from a woman in her thirties with COVID-19, enrolled during active disease.

V and J are TRBV15 and TRBJ2-5; weak D call: TRBD2 (5 bases). This CDR3 has 12 residues. The germline V gene encodes CDR1 LNHNV and CDR2 YYDKDF (reference sequence). V was trimmed by 0 bases and J by 7 bases, leaving 6 bases between them. The CDR3 nucleotides are TGTGCCACCAGCAGAGATCGGGGGACCCAGTACTTC. It codes for CATSRDRGTQYF.

The chain employs TRBV28 and TRBJ1-1; 9 nucleotides line up with TRBD1. Germline CDR1 and CDR2: MDHEN and SYDVKM. There are 13 residues in the CDR3. J gave up 3 bases and V 6 bases, and 2 bases lay outside the gene matches. The CDR3: CASRYRGHTEAFF. CDR3 nucleotide sequence: TGTGCCAGCAGGTACAGGGGGCACACTGAAGCTTTCTTT.

The chain joins TRBV5-6 to TRBJ2-5; 7 nucleotides match TRBD1. This CDR3 is 16 amino acids long. V was clipped by 3 bases and J by 1 base; unmatched bases: 9. Per the germline V gene, CDR1 is SGHDT and CDR2 is YYEEEE. The CDR3 DNA sequence: TGTGCCAGCAGCTACGGACAGGAGCTCCTCCAAGAGACCCAGTACTTC. Translating it yields CASSYGQELLQETQYF.

The chain combines TRBV7-9 with TRBJ2-7; D gene unclear. Trimming shortened V by 6 bases and J by 4 bases, and 19 bases separated the two germline ends. This CDR3 has 15 amino acids. CDR1 SEHNR and CDR2 FQNEAQ come from the germline V gene (reference sequence). CDR3 DNA: TGTGCCAGCAGTGCCTTGAGGCAACACTCTTACGAGCAGTACTTC. Encoded protein: CASSALRQHSYEQYF.

The V gene is TRBV7-8, the J gene TRBJ2-2; TRBD2 aligns across 10 bases. From germline, CDR1 is SGHVS and CDR2 FQNEAQ. This CDR3 has 15 residues. The J segment lost 5 bases and the V segment lost 4 bases, leaving 4 bases of the junction unmatched. CDR3 loop: CASSSKRGGTGELFF. In DNA form, the CDR3 reads TGTGCCAGCAGCTCCAAGCGGGGGGGAACCGGGGAGCTGTTTTTT.

V and J are TRBV6-5 and TRBJ2-3; possibly TRBD2 for D (6 bases). Germline V gene sequence: CDR1 MNHEY, CDR2 SVGAGI. The CDR3 has 15 residues. With 4 bases removed from V and 1 base from J, the gap between germline ends came to 12 bases. CDR3 in DNA: TGTGCCAGCAGTTCCTCCGGGGGACGCACAGATACGCAGTATTTT. Translation gives CASSSSGGRTDTQYF.

The rearrangement uses TRBV2 and TRBJ2-3; possible D gene TRBD2, 5 bases. Trimming took off 10 bases at V and 2 bases at J, with 16 bases between the two ends. Germline values: CDR1 SNHLY, CDR2 FYNNEI. This CDR3 comprises 14 residues. CDR3 region: CATRESGITDTQYF. CDR3 DNA: TGTGCCACCCGGGAATCTGGCATCACAGATACGCAGTATTTT.

In DNA, the CDR3 is TGCAGTGCTAGTGACGGTGAGCAGTTCTTC. Translating it yields CSASDGEQFF. This chain joins TRBV20-1 and TRBJ2-1; D gene ambiguous. This CDR3 spans 10 amino acids. V lost 3 bases, J lost 9 bases, and 6 bases lay in between. Germline assignment: CDR1 DFQATT and CDR2 SNEGSKA (reference sequence).

CDR3 sequence (DNA): TGTGCCAGCAGTACCCTGGGGGCAACAAGTTTCTACGAGCAGTACTTC. Its protein product is CASSTLGATSFYEQYF. The V call is TRBV27, the J call TRBJ2-7; tentative D call: TRBD1 (6 bases). CDR3 length: 16 residues. In germline, CDR1 is MNHEY, CDR2 SMNVEV (reference sequence). Trimming pared 5 bases from V and 3 bases from J, leaving 20 bases between.

The table lists this clone with a count of one. The V gene is TRBV28, the J gene TRBJ1-5, with 8 bases aligning to TRBD1. The CDR3 runs to 14 residues. J lost 6 bases, V lost 2 bases, and 3 bases had no gene match. The germline V gene has CDR1 MDHEN and CDR2 SYDVKM. The CDR3 DNA sequence: TGTGCCAGCAGTTTACGGACAGGGACTCAGCCCCAGCATTTT. Translated: CASSLRTGTQPQHF.

Only one count was recorded for this clone. CDR3 protein: CASRYREVGYGYTF. The CDR3, as DNA: TGTGCCAGCAGATACAGGGAAGTGGGCTATGGCTACACCTTC. The genes are TRBV27 and TRBJ1-2; TRBD1 is a possible D gene (6 bases). The CDR3 has 14 residues. The V gene lost 6 bases and the J gene lost 4 bases, with 15 bases spanning the gap. From germline, CDR1 is MNHEY and CDR2 SMNVEV (reference sequence).

CDR3 sequence: CASSTNRGSYNSPLHF. The DNA for the CDR3 is TGTGCCAGCAGTACGAACAGGGGTTCTTATAATTCACCCCTCCACTTT. The rearrangement links TRBV6-6 to TRBJ1-6; 7 bases align to TRBD1. The germline V gene encodes CDR1 MNHNY and CDR2 SVGAGI (reference sequence). CDR3 length: 16 amino acids. With 5 bases clipped from V and 4 bases from J, the junction kept 8 bases outside the gene matches.

J is TRBJ2-1 and V is TRBV13; possible D gene TRBD2, 5 bases. Per the germline V gene, CDR1 is PRHDT and CDR2 is FYEKMQ (reference sequence). The CDR3 contains 15 residues. V was cut by 4 bases and J by 9 bases, with 19 bases left in between. The CDR3: CASSSRVPVEGEQFF. DNA of the CDR3: TGTGCCAGCAGCTCCCGAGTCCCAGTAGAGGGTGAGCAGTTCTTC. The full variable domain, its missing parts supplied by reference TRBV13 and TRBJ2-1, is AAGVIQSPRHLIKEKRETATLKCYPIPRHDTVYWYQQGPGQDPQFLISFYEKMQSDKGSIPDRFSAQQFSDYHSELNMSSLELGDSALYFCASSSRVPVEGEQFFGPGTRLTVL.

V gene TRBV7-7 combines with J gene TRBJ2-5; TRBD1 matches 8 bases. The CDR3 extends over 12 amino acids. Germline V gene sequence: CDR1 SSHAT, CDR2 FNYEAQ (reference sequence). V gave up 5 bases and J gave up 7 bases; unmatched junction bases: 3. The CDR3 here is CASSPTGGTQYF. DNA for the CDR3: TGTGCCAGCAGCCCCACAGGGGGGACCCAGTACTTC.

Only one count was recorded for this clone. The rearrangement joins TRBV5-1 to TRBJ1-1; D is uncertain. Trimming took 5 bases from V and 7 from J, leaving 12 bases between them. CDR1 and CDR2 from the germline V gene are SGHRS and YFSETQ. The CDR3 spans 12 residues. This CDR3 is CASSGEGGEAFF. In nucleotides, the CDR3 is TGCGCCAGCAGTGGGGAGGGCGGTGAAGCTTTCTTT.

The rearrangement links TRBV25-1 to TRBJ2-3; TRBD2 agrees at 8 bases. Germline CDR1 and CDR2: MGHDK and SYGVNS. The J segment lost 3 bases and the V segment lost 7 bases, leaving 9 bases of the junction unmatched. The CDR3 is made up of 15 amino acids. The CDR3 DNA follows: TGTGCCAGCACCCCAGAGGGCGGGGGGACAGATACGCAGTATTTT. Translation: CASTPEGGGTDTQYF.

The chain joins TRBV7-6 to TRBJ1-6; the match to TRBD1 covers 8 bases. The junction had 6 bases not matched to a gene; V was cut back by 4 bases and J by 7 bases. This CDR3 spans 15 amino acids. Germline V gene lookup returns CDR1 SGHVS and CDR2 FNYEAQ. For the CDR3, the DNA is TGTGCCAGCAGCTCGCAGGGGGCGCGGAATTCACCCCTCCACTTT. Translated, it gives CASSSQGARNSPLHF.

The chain couples TRBV7-7 to TRBJ2-1, with TRBD1 matching 7 bases. The CDR3 covers 15 residues. Germline V CDR1 and CDR2: SSHAT, FNYEAQ (reference sequence). Losses at the gene ends were 5 bases for V and 8 bases for J; bases not matched to a gene: 12. This CDR3 is CASSPSLGGSDEQFF. The CDR3 DNA follows: TGTGCCAGCAGCCCCTCGCTAGGGGGCTCGGATGAGCAGTTCTTC.

The chain recombines TRBV2 with TRBJ2-2, with TRBD1 matching over 7 bases. The CDR3 is 19 residues long. Germline V gene data show CDR1 as SNHLY and CDR2 as FYNNEI. V trimming: 4 bases; J trimming: 4 bases; junction bases outside the gene matches: 18. The CDR3 nucleotides read TGTGCCAGCAGTGTTCGGCCCACAGATACGGGACAGTTCACCGGGGAGCTGTTTTTT. Translation gives CASSVRPTDTGQFTGELFF.

This chain links TRBV27 with TRBJ1-1, with D perhaps TRBD1 (5 bases). The length of the CDR3 is 17 residues. V was trimmed by 3 bases and J by 6 bases, leaving 23 bases between them. Germline lookup yields CDR1 MNHEY and CDR2 SMNVEV (reference sequence). The CDR3 DNA sequence: TGTGCCAGCAGTTTTGGTCCGGGACTTATGTATGGGGCTGAAGCTTTCTTT. Translation: CASSFGPGLMYGAEAFF.

The gene calls are TRBV19 and TRBJ1-6, with D perhaps matching TRBD1 (6 bases). CDR3 length equals 15 residues. Trimming cost V 5 bases and J 7 bases, with 15 bases left between them. Germline V gene lookup returns CDR1 LNHDA and CDR2 SQIVND (reference sequence). CDR3 sequence (DNA): TGTGCCAGTAGTTCGCGAACTACAGGGAATTCACCCCTCCACTTT. Translation gives CASSSRTTGNSPLHF.

The V and J genes are TRBV5-1 and TRBJ2-5, with TRBD2 matching 9 bases. V lost 5 bases and J lost 5; bases outside the gene matches: 7. This CDR3 is 14 amino acids long. Germline CDR1 SGHRS, CDR2 YFSETQ. The CDR3: CASRERGAAETQYF. DNA for the CDR3: TGCGCCAGCAGGGAGCGGGGGGCCGCCGAGACCCAGTACTTC.

This clone was observed a few times. V and J are TRBV4-1 and TRBJ2-7, with D perhaps matching TRBD2 (5 bases). Trimming stripped 1 base from V and 4 bases from J, with 17 bases between. CDR1 and CDR2 (germline): MGHRA, YSYEKL. CDR3 size: 16 residues. Here the CDR3 reads CASSQVAAAEVYEQYF. The CDR3 DNA reads TGCGCCAGCAGCCAAGTTGCGGCCGCGGAGGTGTACGAGCAGTACTTC.

The table lists this clone with a count of one. The gene calls are TRBV25-1 and TRBJ1-1, with 11 bases that match TRBD1. In germline, CDR1 is MGHDK, CDR2 SYGVNS. Unmatched junction bases numbered 8, after V lost 7 bases and J lost 4 bases. CDR3 length: 15 residues. DNA for the CDR3: TGTGCCAGCACCATAGGACAGGGGGCTGCCACTGAAGCTTTCTTT. This encodes CASTIGQGAATEAFF.

Here the CDR3 DNA reads TGTGCCAGCAGCTATCTAGCGGGGGGCTCCTACAATGAGCAGTTCTTC. Translation: CASSYLAGGSYNEQFF. The chain is built from TRBV7-9 and TRBJ2-1; 11 nucleotides line up with TRBD2. J gave up 0 bases and V 4 bases, and 2 bases lay outside the gene matches. The germline V gene has CDR1 SEHNR and CDR2 FQNEAQ (reference sequence). The CDR3 has 16 residues.

CDR3 DNA: TGTGCCAGCAGCCCGACTAGCGGATACAATGAGCAGTTCTTC. Its protein is CASSPTSGYNEQFF. This rearrangement joins TRBV14 to TRBJ2-1, with 9 bases fitting TRBD2. The V segment lost 4 bases and the J segment 4 bases; nucleotides outside the gene matches: 2. This CDR3 comprises 14 residues. Germline V gene data show CDR1 as SGHDN and CDR2 as FVKESK.

The chain uses TRBV27 and TRBJ2-1; 7 bases agree with TRBD1. V trimming: 5 bases; J trimming: 2 bases; junction bases outside the gene matches: 6. CDR1 and CDR2 (germline): MNHEY, SMNVEV (reference sequence). The CDR3 covers 15 residues. CDR3 coding DNA: TGTGCCAGCAGTGCCGGAGACAGGGCCTACAATGAGCAGTTCTTC. As protein: CASSAGDRAYNEQFF.

The gene calls are TRBV5-1 and TRBJ2-7; D might be TRBD1 (6 bases). The V and J ends lost 0 bases and 3 bases respectively, with 10 bases between them. The germline gives CDR1 SGHRS, CDR2 YFSETQ. This CDR3 is built from 14 residues. CDR3 protein: CASSLGDMNYEQYF. The CDR3 coding sequence is TGCGCCAGCAGCTTGGGGGACATGAACTACGAGCAGTACTTC.

This chain connects TRBV27 to TRBJ1-5; D is undetermined. Germline V gives CDR1 MNHEY, CDR2 SMNVEV (reference sequence). The CDR3 runs to 16 residues. V dropped 6 bases and J dropped 2 bases, with 17 bases sitting between them. The CDR3 coding sequence is TGTGCCAGCAGACGAGCCGTCAGCGGGGGCAATCAGCCCCAGCATTTT. Amino acid sequence: CASRRAVSGGNQPQHF.

This chain joins TRBV5-4 and TRBJ2-1; TRBD1 might be the D (5 bases). V lost 0 bases and J 12 bases, leaving 13 bases between the germline ends. The germline gives CDR1 SGHNT, CDR2 YYREEE (reference sequence). CDR3 size: 13 residues. For the CDR3, the DNA is TGTGCCAGCAGCTTGGACGGGCAGGGCGTGCAGTTCTTC. Translation gives CASSLDGQGVQFF.

This clone has ten or more counts. The rearrangement links TRBV7-9 to TRBJ2-7, with TRBD1 matching 7 bases. The CDR3 contains 13 residues. With V trimmed by 4 bases and J by 6 bases, 6 bases remained unmatched. Germline loops: CDR1 SEHNR, CDR2 FQNEAQ (reference sequence). The CDR3 is CASSSPTGSEQYF. CDR3 DNA sequence: TGTGCCAGCAGCTCTCCGACAGGGTCCGAGCAGTACTTC. Full variable domain (rest looked up from reference TRBV7-9 and TRBJ2-7): DTGVSQNPRHKITKRGQNVTFRCDPISEHNRLYWYRQTLGQGPEFLTYFQNEAQLEKSRLLSDRFSAERPKGSFSTLEIQRTEQGDSAMYLCASSSPTGSEQYFGPGTRLTVT.

The J gene is TRBJ1-4, the V gene TRBV7-9, with 8 nucleotides matching TRBD1. The V and J ends lost 6 bases and 4 bases, in that order; junction bases with no gene match: 7. CDR3 length: 15 amino acids. The germline gives CDR1 SEHNR, CDR2 FQNEAQ (reference sequence). The CDR3 sequence: CASSATGGSNEKLFF. CDR3 sequence (DNA): TGTGCCAGCAGTGCTACAGGGGGGAGTAATGAAAAACTGTTTTTT.